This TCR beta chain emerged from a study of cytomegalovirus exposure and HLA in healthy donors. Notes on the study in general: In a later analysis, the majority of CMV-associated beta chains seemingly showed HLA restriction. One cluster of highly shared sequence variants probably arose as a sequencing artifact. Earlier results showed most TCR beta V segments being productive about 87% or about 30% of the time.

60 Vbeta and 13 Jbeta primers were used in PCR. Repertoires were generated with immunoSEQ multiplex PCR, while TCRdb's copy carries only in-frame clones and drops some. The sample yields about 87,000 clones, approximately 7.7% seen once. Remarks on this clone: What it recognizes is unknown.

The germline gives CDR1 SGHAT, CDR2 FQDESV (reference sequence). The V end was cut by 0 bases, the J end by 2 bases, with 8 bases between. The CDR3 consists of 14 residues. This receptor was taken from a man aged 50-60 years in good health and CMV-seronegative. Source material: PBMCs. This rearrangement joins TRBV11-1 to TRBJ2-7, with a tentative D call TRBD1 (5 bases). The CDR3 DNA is TGTGCCAGCAGCTTAGCAACAGGAGCCTACGAGCAGTACTTC. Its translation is CASSLATGAYEQYF.